These 8 T cell receptor beta chains were all obtained from the same sample, sequenced in a study of blood T cell repertoires in COVID-19. Profiling relied on immunoSEQ multiplex PCR, and the TCRdb table lists in-frame clones only, not all of them. The data contain about 210,000 clones, 84% of them seen just once; the ten biggest clones take up roughly 8%. The sequencing input was peripheral blood. All receptors come from a woman aged 45-65 years with active or convalescent COVID-19.

The CDR3 loop is CASSLGPWRGSYNEQFF. The CDR3 DNA reads as TGTGCCAGCAGCTTGGGGCCCTGGCGCGGCTCCTACAATGAGCAGTTCTTC. The V call is TRBV5-5, the J call TRBJ2-1, with D unresolved. Looked up from germline, CDR1 is SGHKS and CDR2 is YYEKEE (reference sequence). The CDR3 loop spans 17 amino acids. The V and J ends lost 0 bases and 0 bases respectively, with 13 bases between them.

V gene TRBV20-1 combines with J gene TRBJ1-1, with TRBD1 as a possible D gene (6 bases). Germline CDR1 reads DFQATT; CDR2 reads SNEGSKA (reference sequence). CDR3 length: 14 amino acids. V was clipped by 6 bases and J by 3 bases, with 17 bases between them. CDR3 DNA: TGCAGTGCCAGTCGGGGGGGGGCTGACACTGAAGCTTTCTTT. This encodes CSASRGGADTEAFF.

The rearrangement links TRBV27 to TRBJ1-3, with D possibly matching TRBD1 (5 bases). Trimming removed 0 bases from V and 0 bases from J, with 12 bases in between. The CDR3 consists of 17 residues. The V gene's germline CDR1 is MNHEY and CDR2 SMNVEV (reference sequence). The DNA of the CDR3 is TGTGCCAGCAGTTTATCACCGACAGCCGACTCTGGAAACACCATATATTTT. Translation: CASSLSPTADSGNTIYF.

As DNA, the CDR3 is TGCGCCAGCAGCCAGGGCGATGACAATGAGCAGTTCTTC. Protein product: CASSQGDDNEQFF. J is TRBJ2-1 and V is TRBV5-1, with D tentatively TRBD1 (5 bases). The ends were cut back, 4 bases at V and 5 bases at J, with 10 bases in the middle. This CDR3 spans 13 amino acids. Germline CDR1 SGHRS, CDR2 YFSETQ.

The rearrangement links TRBV6-5 to TRBJ2-7; D remains unclear. V was clipped by 7 bases and J by 3 bases, with 10 bases between them. This CDR3 is 12 amino acids long. Germline CDR1 and CDR2: MNHEY and SVGAGI. The CDR3 spells CASMQAYYEQYF. DNA for the CDR3: TGTGCCAGCATGCAGGCCTACTACGAGCAGTACTTC.

The gene calls are TRBV5-4 and TRBJ1-1; TRBD1 matches at 9 bases. V was pared by 4 bases and J by 1 base, with 5 bases of the junction left unmatched. This CDR3 has 15 amino acids. In germline, CDR1 is SGHNT, CDR2 YYREEE (reference sequence). This chain's CDR3 is CASSPQGARNTEAFF. The CDR3 DNA reads as TGTGCCAGCAGCCCACAGGGGGCGAGGAACACTGAAGCTTTCTTT. Full variable domain (remainder filled in from reference TRBV5-4 and TRBJ1-1): ETGVTQSPTHLIKTRGQQVTLRCSSQSGHNTVSWYQQALGQGPQFIFQYYREEENGRGNFPPRFSGLQFPNYSSELNVNALELDDSALYLCASSPQGARNTEAFFGQGTRLTVV.

This clone appeared a single time. V is TRBV5-4 and J is TRBJ2-5; 13 bases are a match to TRBD2. Germline V gene data show CDR1 as SGHNT and CDR2 as YYREEE (reference sequence). The CDR3 has 17 residues. J lost 1 base, V lost 3 bases, and 6 bases had no gene match. The CDR3 nucleotides read TGTGCCAGCAGCTCCTGGACTAGCGGGGGCTTCCAAGAGACCCAGTACTTC. Its protein product is CASSSWTSGGFQETQYF.

CDR3 protein: CATSGTASGLNEQFF. Written as DNA, the CDR3 is TGTGCCACCTCGGGGACGGCTAGCGGTCTTAATGAGCAGTTCTTC. This chain connects TRBV28 to TRBJ2-1, with TRBD2 matching 7 bases. V was clipped by 10 bases and J by 7 bases; unmatched bases: 16. The CDR3 runs 15 residues. Germline CDR1 MDHEN, CDR2 SYDVKM.